This TCR beta chain was retrieved from a study of cytomegalovirus exposure and HLA in healthy donors. Study results and limitations: Available immune exposure information was restricted to CMV serostatus only. After further analysis at a later stage, roughly 16,000 TCR beta sequences were associated with HLA alleles at 0.05 false discovery rate.

With respect to this clone: Its target is unknown.

V shed 3 bases, J shed 4 bases, and the junction held 5 bases outside the gene matches. The germline V gene has CDR1 SGHAT and CDR2 FQNNGV. The CDR3 contains 16 residues. PCR primers comprised 60 Vbeta and 13 Jbeta primers. Some clones are missing from TCRdb's copy, which holds only in-frame ones; the method was immunoSEQ multiplex PCR. Among approximately 170,000 clones listed, around 85% were seen once. This sequence joins TRBV11-2 and TRBJ2-1; 11 positions agree with TRBD2. The source is a boy younger than 10 in good health and CMV-seronegative. Source material: PBMCs. CDR3 nucleotide sequence: TGTGCCAGCAGCTTCCTAGCGGGGGGCCTTTACAATGAGCAGTTCTTC. This sequence encodes CASSFLAGGLYNEQFF. Full variable domain (remainder filled in from reference TRBV11-2 and TRBJ2-1): EAGVAQSPRYKIIEKRQSVAFWCNPISGHATLYWYQQILGQGPKLLIQFQNNGVVDDSQLPKDRFSAERLKGVDSTLKIQPAKLEDSAVYLCASSFLAGGLYNEQFFGPGTRLTVL.